This T cell receptor beta chain was captured in a study of T cells in Graves' hyperthyroidism and ophthalmopathy. Regions amplified from RNA transcripts were the TCR beta CDR3 regions. Carried out on the TCR CDR3, a first-round RT-PCR used the HTBI primer set. Using its own MiXCR run on the multiplex PCR reads, TCRdb lists one record per CDR3 protein. The sample lists fewer than 550,000 distinct CDR3 sequences; around 14% were seen once. This clonotype was seen at least ten times. This TCR was recovered from a woman between 18 and 29 years old with Graves' hyperthyroidism. Sequenced: blood.

The CDR3 coding sequence is TGTGCCTGGAGTGTAGCGGGGTACAGCAATCAGCCCCAGCATTTT. Its translation is CAWSVAGYSNQPQHF. This chain uses TRBV30 with TRBJ1-5; no definite D call. V lost 0 bases to trimming and J lost 1 base, with 10 bases between them. Germline CDR1 GTSNPN, CDR2 SVGIG (reference sequence). This CDR3 region has 15 residues.